Reported below is one T cell receptor (beta chain). This clonotype was detected many times. The antigen this receptor binds is unknown. No much larger clone exists at a distance of one base, and base qualities are not known. This sample was included in a study of neurological immune-mediated disorders (dated by TCRdb to the late 2010s). Concerning the study at large: Using UMI-based sequencing, the study compared peripheral blood TCR-beta repertoires from patients with HTLV-I-associated myelopathy (HAM/TSP), patients with multiple sclerosis, and healthy controls. The roughly 110 TCR-beta libraries included longitudinal samples, technical triplicates and paired sorted CD4+ and CD8+ T-cell subsets alongside PBMC samples. Longitudinal HAM/TSP and healthy donors had 3 time-points each (about 3-40 month intervals). Of the approximately 65 subjects in the cohort, around 14 were HAM/TSP patients, some 34 were multiple sclerosis patients, and around 20 were healthy controls. Overall study results and their limits: No identical CDR3 amino acid sequences were found to be shared among expanded clones across subjects, suggesting that TCR-beta repertoires were private in all groups. The highest TCR clonal expansion was observed in HAM/TSP patients, whereas the lowest was observed in MS patients, even when compared with healthy controls.

To synthesize cDNA, template-switch 5'RACE was performed with a primer carrying a 10-nucleotide random unique molecular identifier so that each TCR transcript was tagged. Over 180 million TCR-beta sequences, covering 15-18 subjects, were produced in each sequencing run. Total RNA was extracted with the RNeasy kit. The KAPA Real-time Library Amplification kit was used to amplify TCR-beta VDJ regions with primers for the TCR constant region and the 5'RACE anchor. Sample indexes and Illumina adaptors were added in a first PCR, after which library yield was increased in a second PCR. After purification with Ampure beads, the TCR product of roughly 650 bp was size-selected on a 2% E-gel SizeSelection system. Before pooling, library quality was checked on a Bioanalyzer, concentration was measured with Qubit, and libraries were quantified with the Kapa Library Quantification kit. Paired-end 2 x 150 bp sequencing of the libraries was performed on an Illumina HiSeq 2500. To increase sequence diversity, roughly 24-31% phiX was spiked into each library pool. In the source study's methods: Quality-filtered reads were processed with the UMI-based MiGEC pipeline, and over 75% of raw TCR sequences were removed by the MiGEC pipeline during error correction. VDJ genes were aligned to IMGT germline references, and each clonotype was defined by a unique CDR3 amino acid sequence together with V-J genes. Clonal expansion, Shannon diversity and CDR3 relatedness were evaluated with VDJtools (CalcPairwiseDistances, ClusterSamples), while phylogenetic trees were built in CLCbio workbench. A clone was classed as expanded if it had 8 or more unique UMIs, a cutoff based on coefficient-of-variation modelling across technical triplicates. The public reads were reanalyzed by TCRdb: fastp trimming at Q25, MiXCR alignment, in-frame beta chains only. Every distinct CDR3 protein forms one entry, paired with its most common genes and DNA. The V and J calls reflect TCRdb's pipeline rather than the authors' work. This sample lists approximately 58,000 distinct CDR3 sequences; roughly 8.3% were detected once. Roughly 2% of the sample goes to the ten largest clones.

The time point label corresponds to: longitudinal time-point 3. The healthy controls were volunteers from a blood bank in Maryland, USA. For the unsorted PBMC libraries, 2 million PBMCs were stored in RNAlater at -80 degrees C until RNA extraction and were used to generate the libraries. Peripheral blood was subjected to Ficoll-Hypaque density gradient centrifugation to isolate PBMCs, which were then cryopreserved in liquid nitrogen. The specimen was PBMCs. The source of this sequence is a woman between 40 and 50 years old in good health.

CDR3 sequence: CASRGTVMNTEAFF. The DNA sequence is given as TGCGCCAGCAGGGGGACAGTCATGAACACTGAAGCTTTCTTT. This receptor chain uses TRBV5-1 and TRBJ1-1; 7 bases in the junction line up with TRBD1. Taken from cysteine to phenylalanine, the CDR3 has 14 residues. The retained sequence is limited to the CDR3, 42 bases, with the frame set at the first base. Sequences SGHRS (CDR1) and YFSETQ (CDR2) are obtained from the germline V gene. Ends trimmed: V by 5 bases, J by 0 bases; bases unmatched to a gene: 4.